This T cell receptor beta chain stems from a study of early T cells in non-severe SARS-CoV-2 infection. MiXCR was run by TCRdb on the 5' RACE reads, yielding one entry per CDR3 protein. Here the sample spans 20,000 to 25,000 distinct CDR3 sequences, roughly 4.8% being singletons. The junction had 7 bases not matched to a gene; V was cut back by 6 bases and J by 7 bases. Germline V lookup: CDR1 SQVTM, CDR2 ANQGSEA. This CDR3 contains 13 residues. This clonotype was seen repeatedly, ten times or more. Sequenced sample: whole blood. The rearrangement uses TRBV29-1 and TRBJ2-1; TRBD1 matches 9 bases. The TCR was taken from an adult who was a healthcare worker with PCR-confirmed SARS-CoV-2 infection or an uninfected control (not recorded which). Here the CDR3 DNA reads TGCAGCGTGAGGACAGGGGATTATAATGAGCAGTTCTTC. Protein: CSVRTGDYNEQFF.